This T cell receptor (beta chain) was obtained from a study of T cells after posttransplantation cyclophosphamide. The CDR3 spans 17 residues. Clones were read by immunoSEQ multiplex PCR, and TCRdb kept only the in-frame ones, dropping some. The top ten hold around 3% of the sample, which has fewer than 60,000 clones, approximately 94% seen once. The chain has TRBV21-1 and TRBJ1-1; whether TRBD1, the table's D call, matches the DNA was not checked. TRBV21-1 is annotated as a pseudogene. Sequenced material: PBMCs. The TCR originated in a woman in her 30s in good health and a related stem cell transplant donor. CDR3 nucleotide sequence: TGTGCCAGCAGCAAAGTCGGGACAATCAAAATGAACACTGAAGCTTTCTTT. Translating gives CASSKVGTIKMNTEAFF.